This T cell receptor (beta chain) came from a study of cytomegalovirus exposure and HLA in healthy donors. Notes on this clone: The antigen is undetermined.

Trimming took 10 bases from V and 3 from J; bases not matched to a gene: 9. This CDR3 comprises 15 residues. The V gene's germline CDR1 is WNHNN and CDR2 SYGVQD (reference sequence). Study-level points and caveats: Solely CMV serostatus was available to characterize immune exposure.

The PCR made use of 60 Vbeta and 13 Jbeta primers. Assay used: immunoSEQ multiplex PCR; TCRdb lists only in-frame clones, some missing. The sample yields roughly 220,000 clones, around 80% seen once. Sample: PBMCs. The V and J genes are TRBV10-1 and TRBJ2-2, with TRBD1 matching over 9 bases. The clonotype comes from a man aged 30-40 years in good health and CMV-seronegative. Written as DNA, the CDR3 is TGCGCCAAGACTTCGGGACAGGGAGACACCGGGGAGCTGTTTTTT. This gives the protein CAKTSGQGDTGELFF.